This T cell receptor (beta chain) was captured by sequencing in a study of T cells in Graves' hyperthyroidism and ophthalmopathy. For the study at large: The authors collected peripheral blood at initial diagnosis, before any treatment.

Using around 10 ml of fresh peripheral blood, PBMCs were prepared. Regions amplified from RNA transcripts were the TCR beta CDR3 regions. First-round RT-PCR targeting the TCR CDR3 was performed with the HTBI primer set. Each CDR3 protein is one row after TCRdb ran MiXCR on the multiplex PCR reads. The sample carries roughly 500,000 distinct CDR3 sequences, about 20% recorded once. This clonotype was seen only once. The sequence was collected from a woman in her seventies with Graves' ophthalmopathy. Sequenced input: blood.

This CDR3 is CASSPPRTDSEAFF. The DNA for the CDR3 is TGTGCCAGCTCACCGCCTCGGACTGATTCTGAAGCTTTCTTT. The chain combines TRBV18 with TRBJ1-1; D is unclear. Looked up from germline, CDR1 is KGHSH and CDR2 is LQKENI. This CDR3 is 14 amino acids long. V lost 3 bases to trimming and J lost 6 bases, with 14 bases between them.